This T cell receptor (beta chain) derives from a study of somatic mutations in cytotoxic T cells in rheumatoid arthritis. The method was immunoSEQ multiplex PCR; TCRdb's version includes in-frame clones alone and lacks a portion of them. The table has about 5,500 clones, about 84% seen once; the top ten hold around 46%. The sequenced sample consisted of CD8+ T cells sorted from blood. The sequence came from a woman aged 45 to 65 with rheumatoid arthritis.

DNA for the CDR3: TGTGCCAGTAGTAAATATCCAGATACGCAGTATTTT. Its protein product is CASSKYPDTQYF. The genes are TRBV19 and TRBJ2-3; D uncertain. Trimming took off 4 bases at V and 4 bases at J, with 6 bases between the two ends. This CDR3 region has 12 residues. The germline CDR1 and CDR2 sequences are LNHDA and SQIVND (reference sequence).